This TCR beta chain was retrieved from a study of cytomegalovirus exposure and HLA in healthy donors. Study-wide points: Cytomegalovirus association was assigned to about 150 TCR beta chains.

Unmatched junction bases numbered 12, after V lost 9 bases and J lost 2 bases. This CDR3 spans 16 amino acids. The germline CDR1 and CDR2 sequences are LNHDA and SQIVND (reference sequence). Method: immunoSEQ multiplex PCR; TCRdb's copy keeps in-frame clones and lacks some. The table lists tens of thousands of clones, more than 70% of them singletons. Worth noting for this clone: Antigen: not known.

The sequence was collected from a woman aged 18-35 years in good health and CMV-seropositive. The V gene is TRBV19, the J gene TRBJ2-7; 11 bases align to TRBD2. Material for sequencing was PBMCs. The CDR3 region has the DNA TGTGCCAGCGCAGCCACCTCTAGCGGGGGGACCTACGAGCAGTACTTC. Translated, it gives CASAATSSGGTYEQYF.